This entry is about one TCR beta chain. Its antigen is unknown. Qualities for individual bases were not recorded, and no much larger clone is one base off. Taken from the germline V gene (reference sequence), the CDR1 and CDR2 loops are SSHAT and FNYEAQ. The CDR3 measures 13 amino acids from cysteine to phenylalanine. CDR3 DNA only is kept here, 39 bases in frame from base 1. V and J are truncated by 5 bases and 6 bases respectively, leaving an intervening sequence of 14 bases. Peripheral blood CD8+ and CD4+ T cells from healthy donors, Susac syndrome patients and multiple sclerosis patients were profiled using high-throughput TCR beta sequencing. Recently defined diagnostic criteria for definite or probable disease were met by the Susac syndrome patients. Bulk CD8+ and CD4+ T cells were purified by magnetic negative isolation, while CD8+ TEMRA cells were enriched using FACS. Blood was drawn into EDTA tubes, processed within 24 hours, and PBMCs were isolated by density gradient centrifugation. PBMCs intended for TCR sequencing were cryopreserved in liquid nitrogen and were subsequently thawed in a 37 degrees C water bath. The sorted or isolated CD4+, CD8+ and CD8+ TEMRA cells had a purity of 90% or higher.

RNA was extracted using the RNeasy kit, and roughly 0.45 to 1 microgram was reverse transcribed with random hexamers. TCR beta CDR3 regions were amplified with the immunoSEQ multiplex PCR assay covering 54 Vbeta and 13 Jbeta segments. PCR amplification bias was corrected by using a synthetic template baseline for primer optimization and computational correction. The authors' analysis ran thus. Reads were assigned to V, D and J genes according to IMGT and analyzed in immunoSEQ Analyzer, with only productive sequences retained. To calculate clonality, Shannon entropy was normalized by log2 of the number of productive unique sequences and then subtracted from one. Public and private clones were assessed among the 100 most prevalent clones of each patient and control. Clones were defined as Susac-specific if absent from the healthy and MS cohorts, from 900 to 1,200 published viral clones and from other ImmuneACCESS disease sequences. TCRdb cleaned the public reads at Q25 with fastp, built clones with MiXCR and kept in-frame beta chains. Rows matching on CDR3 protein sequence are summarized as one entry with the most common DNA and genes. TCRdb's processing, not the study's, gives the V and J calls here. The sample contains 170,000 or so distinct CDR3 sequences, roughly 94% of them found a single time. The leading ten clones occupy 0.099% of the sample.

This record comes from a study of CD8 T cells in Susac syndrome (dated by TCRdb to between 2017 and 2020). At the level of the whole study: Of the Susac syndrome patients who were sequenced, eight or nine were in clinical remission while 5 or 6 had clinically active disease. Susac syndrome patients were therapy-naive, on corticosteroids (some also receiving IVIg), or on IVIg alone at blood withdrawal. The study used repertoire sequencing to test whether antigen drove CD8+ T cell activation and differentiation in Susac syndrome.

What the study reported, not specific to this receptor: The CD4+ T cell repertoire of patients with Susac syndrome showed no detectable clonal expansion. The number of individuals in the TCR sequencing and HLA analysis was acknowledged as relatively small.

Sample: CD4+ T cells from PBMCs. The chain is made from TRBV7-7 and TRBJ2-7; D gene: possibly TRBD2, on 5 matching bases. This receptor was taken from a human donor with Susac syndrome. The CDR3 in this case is CASSPNLEGEQYF. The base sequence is TGTGCCAGCAGCCCCAACCTTGAGGGCGAGCAGTACTTC.